This is a list of T cell receptor beta chains from one sample in a study of identical twins. From the 5' RACE reads, TCRdb called clonotypes with MiXCR, one entry per CDR3 protein. The data show about 810,000 distinct CDR3 sequences, roughly an eighth seen once. The same sample was also used in a study of yellow fever vaccine responses in identical twins.

Sequencing input: PBMCs. The source of these receptors is a woman under 30 in good health. CDR3s include the opening cysteine and the closing phenylalanine or tryptophan. A D gene is named only where the DNA matches it firmly. The size field is filled for only some rows; it gives once, few, many or a size class.

j_call v_call d_call clone_size cdr3_nt cdr3_aa
TRBJ2-7 TRBV7-2 TRBD2 few TGTGCCAGCAGCTTAGGGGGGGGTAGCGGGAGCTCCTACGAGCAGTACTTC CASSLGGGSGSSYEQYF
TRBJ2-5 TRBV28 - - TGTGCCAGCTGTGCAGCCGGAGTAGAGACCCAGTACTTC CASCAAGVETQYF
TRBJ2-3 TRBV4-1 - - TGCGCCAGCAGCCCCCGAGTCGGTCGGGACACAGATACGCAGTATTTT CASSPRVGRDTDTQYF
TRBJ2-7 TRBV27 TRBD1 few TGTGCCTCCTCGACAGGGGGAAGCGAGCAGTACTTC CASSTGGSEQYF
TRBJ1-1 TRBV5-6 - - TGTGCCAGCAGCTTTTACATGAACACTGAAGCTTTCTTT CASSFYMNTEAFF
TRBJ2-5 TRBV4-2 TRBD2 - TGTGCCAGCAGCCAAGATTGGGAGGGGGAGACCCAGTACTTC CASSQDWEGETQYF
TRBJ2-1 TRBV15 - few TGTGCCACCAGCCTACTCCTGGGGTTGGAATCCTACAATGAGCAGTTCTTC CATSLLLGLESYNEQFF
TRBJ2-5 TRBV20-1 - - TGCAGTGCCAACGGGGGGCCGATGGAGACCCAGTACTTC CSANGGPMETQYF
TRBJ2-1 TRBV9 TRBD2 - TGTGCCAGCAGCGTAACTAGCGGGAGTCACAATGAGCAGTTCTTC CASSVTSGSHNEQFF
TRBJ2-2 TRBV12-3/TRBV12-4 - many TGTGCCAGCAAAACGAGAACAGAGAACACCGGGGAGCTGTTTTTT CASKTRTENTGELFF
TRBJ2-7 TRBV12-3/TRBV12-4 - - TGTGCCAGCAGTTCGGAAGGGATCCACGAGCAGTACTTC CASSSEGIHEQYF
TRBJ1-1 TRBV20-1 - - TGCAGTGCTGATCGGGTTATGAACACTGAAGCTTTCTTT CSADRVMNTEAFF
TRBJ2-3 TRBV28 - - TGTGCCAGCAGTTTTCTAGGGGACAACACAGATACGCAGTATTTT CASSFLGDNTDTQYF
TRBJ2-3 TRBV29-1 TRBD1 few TGCAGCGTTGAAGAGGGGGTGGACAGGGATACAAATACGCAGTATTTT CSVEEGVDRDTNTQYF
TRBJ2-5 TRBV5-4 - - TGTGCCAGCAGCTTGGTTGGACGGAGCCAAGAGACCCAGTACTTC CASSLVGRSQETQYF
TRBJ2-7 TRBV12-3/TRBV12-4 TRBD1 few TGTGCCAGCGGGACAGGGGCCTACGAGCAGTACTTC CASGTGAYEQYF
TRBJ1-6 TRBV28 - many TGTGCCAGCGTCCCTCGGGCAGCCCCGAATTCACCCCTCCACTTT CASVPRAAPNSPLHF
TRBJ2-5 TRBV28 TRBD2 - TGTGCCAGCAGTGTAGCGGGAGTGGAGACCCAGTACTTC CASSVAGVETQYF
TRBJ2-7 TRBV6-5 TRBD2 few TGTGCCAGCAGTTACGTGGGAGGACTAGCGGCCTCCTCCTACGAGCAGTACTTC CASSYVGGLAASSYEQYF
TRBJ1-5 TRBV6-1 - few TGTGCCAGCAGGGGAGGGACGGTGAGCAATCAGCCCCAGCATTTT CASRGGTVSNQPQHF
TRBJ2-4 TRBV29-1 - - TGCAGCGGCCTACAGGGATACATTCAGTACTTC CSGLQGYIQYF
TRBJ2-7 TRBV12-3/TRBV12-4 - - TGTGCCAGCAGTTTAATGGCGGGATCCTACGAGCAGTACTTC CASSLMAGSYEQYF
TRBJ1-2 TRBV7-9 TRBD1 - TGTGCCAGCAGCCGTTCGACAGGGGGGGATGGCTACACCTTC CASSRSTGGDGYTF
TRBJ2-7 TRBV5-1 TRBD2 many TGCGCCAGCAGTTCCGGGACTAGCGCCTCCTACGAGCAGTACTTC CASSSGTSASYEQYF
TRBJ2-2 TRBV12-3/TRBV12-4 TRBD2 - TGTGCCAGCAGTTTACGGCGGGAGGGGGCCGGGGAGCTGTTTTTT CASSLRREGAGELFF